The sequence of this TCR beta chain was determined in a study of T-cell reconstitution after alpha-beta-depleted transplantation in children. This clonotype was observed a few times. Preparation of the TCRbeta library involved a method that used unique molecular identifiers. TCRdb ran MiXCR on the PCR reads and lists one entry per CDR3 protein. Among roughly 500,000 distinct CDR3 sequences listed, roughly 33% were seen once. After removal of 2 bases from V and 0 bases from J, the junction contained 12 bases not matched to a gene. The germline V gene has CDR1 SGHTA and CDR2 FQGNSA. This CDR3 contains 18 residues.

The material was PBMCs from the stem cell graft donor, obtained from the stem cell graft. The TCR comes from a human donor who donated a stem cell graft to a child with aplastic anemia. The chain carries TRBV7-2 and TRBJ2-7; 8 nucleotides match TRBD2. CDR3 sequence (DNA): TGTGCCAGCAGCTTATCGGGGGGGGACGCGGGTAGCTCCTACGAGCAGTACTTC. Its translation: CASSLSGGDAGSSYEQYF.